The text below deals with one T cell receptor beta chain. Its antigen remains unidentified. The data belong to a study of shared clonotypes between healthy human individuals. Clones were read by immunoSEQ multiplex PCR, and TCRdb kept only the in-frame ones, dropping some. Seen here are about 2.1 million clones, around 93% observed once, and the top ten hold around 1.7%. CD8 cells regarded as naive lacked CD45RO, were positively chosen for CCR7, and omitted terminally differentiated effector memory CD45RA+ cells. Study-level points and caveats: Blood alone was sampled, and tissue repertoires likely differ. Relative to their counterparts shared across all four donors, non-shared clonotypes exhibited diminished generation probabilities.

CDR3 size: 14 residues. What was sequenced was naive CD8+ T cells from PBMCs. The sequence derives from a young man in good health. Some clones in this sample may be carry-over from other donors' samples. This chain uses TRBV21-1 with TRBJ2-7. TRBV21-1 corresponds to a pseudogene. DNA for the CDR3: TGTGCCAGCAGCAAAGGGGGCGACAGGGAGGGATTTTACTTC. Protein: CASSKGGDREGFYF.